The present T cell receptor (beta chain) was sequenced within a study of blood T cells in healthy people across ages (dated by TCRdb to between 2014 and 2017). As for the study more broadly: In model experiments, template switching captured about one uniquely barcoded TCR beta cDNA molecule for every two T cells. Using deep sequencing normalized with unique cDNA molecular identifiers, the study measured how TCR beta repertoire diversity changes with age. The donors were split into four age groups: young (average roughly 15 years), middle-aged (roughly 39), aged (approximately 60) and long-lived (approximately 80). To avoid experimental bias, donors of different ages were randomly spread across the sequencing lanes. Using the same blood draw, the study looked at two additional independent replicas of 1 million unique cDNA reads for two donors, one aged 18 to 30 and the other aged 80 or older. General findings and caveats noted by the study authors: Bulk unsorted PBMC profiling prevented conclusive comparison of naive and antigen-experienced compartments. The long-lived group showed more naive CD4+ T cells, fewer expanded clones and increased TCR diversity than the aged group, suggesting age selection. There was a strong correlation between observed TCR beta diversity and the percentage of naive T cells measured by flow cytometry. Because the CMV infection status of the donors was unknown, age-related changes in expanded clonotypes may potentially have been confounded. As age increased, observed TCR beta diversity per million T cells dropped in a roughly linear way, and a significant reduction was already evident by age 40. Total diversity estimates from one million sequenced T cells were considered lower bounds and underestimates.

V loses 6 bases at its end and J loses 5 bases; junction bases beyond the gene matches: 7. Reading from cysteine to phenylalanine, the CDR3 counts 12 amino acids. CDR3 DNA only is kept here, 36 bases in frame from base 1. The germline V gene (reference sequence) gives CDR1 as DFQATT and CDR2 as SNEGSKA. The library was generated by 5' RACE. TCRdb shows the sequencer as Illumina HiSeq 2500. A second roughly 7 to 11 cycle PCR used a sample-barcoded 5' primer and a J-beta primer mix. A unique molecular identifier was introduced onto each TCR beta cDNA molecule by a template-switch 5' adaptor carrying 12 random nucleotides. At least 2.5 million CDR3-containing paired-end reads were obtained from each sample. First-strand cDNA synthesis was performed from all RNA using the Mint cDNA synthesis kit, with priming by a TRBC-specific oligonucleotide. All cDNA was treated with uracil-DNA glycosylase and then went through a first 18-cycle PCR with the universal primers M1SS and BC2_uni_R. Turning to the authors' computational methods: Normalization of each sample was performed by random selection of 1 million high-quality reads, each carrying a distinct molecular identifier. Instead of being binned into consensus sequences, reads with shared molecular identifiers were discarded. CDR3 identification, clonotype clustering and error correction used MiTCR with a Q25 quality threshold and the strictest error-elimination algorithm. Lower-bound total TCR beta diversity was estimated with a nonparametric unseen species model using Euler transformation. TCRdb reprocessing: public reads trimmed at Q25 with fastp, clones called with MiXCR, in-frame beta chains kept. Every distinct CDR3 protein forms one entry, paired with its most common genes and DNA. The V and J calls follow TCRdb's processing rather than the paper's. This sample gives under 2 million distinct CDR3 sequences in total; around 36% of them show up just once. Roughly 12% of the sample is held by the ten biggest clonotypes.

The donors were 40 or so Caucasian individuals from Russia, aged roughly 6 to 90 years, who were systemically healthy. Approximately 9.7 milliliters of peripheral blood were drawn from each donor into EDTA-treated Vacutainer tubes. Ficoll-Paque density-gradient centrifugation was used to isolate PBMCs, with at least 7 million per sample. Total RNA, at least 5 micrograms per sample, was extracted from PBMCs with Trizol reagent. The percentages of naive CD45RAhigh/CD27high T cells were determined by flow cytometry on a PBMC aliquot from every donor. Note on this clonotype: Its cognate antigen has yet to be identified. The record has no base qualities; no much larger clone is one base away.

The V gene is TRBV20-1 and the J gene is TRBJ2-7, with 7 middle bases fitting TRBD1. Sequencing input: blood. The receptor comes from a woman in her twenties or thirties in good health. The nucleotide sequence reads TGCAGTGCAAACAGGGGAATCAACGAGCAGTACTTC. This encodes CSANRGINEQYF.